A single sample gave rise to the 6 T cell receptor beta chains below, sequenced in a study of identical twins. TCRdb re-analysed the 5' RACE reads in MiXCR, keeping a single row per CDR3 protein. The table includes hundreds of thousands of distinct CDR3 sequences, more than 9% detected once. The sample was also linked to a second study, of yellow fever vaccine responses in identical twins.

The sequencing input was CD8+ T cells sorted from blood. The receptors were gathered from a woman between 18 and 29 years old in good health.

The chain has TRBV12-3 or TRBV12-4 and TRBJ2-7; a weak D match, TRBD2 (6 bases). The V and J ends lost 7 bases and 3 bases respectively, with 16 bases between them. The CDR3 spans 14 residues. The chain's CDR3 is CASNIGGEYYEQYF. The DNA for the CDR3 is TGTGCCAGCAACATAGGCGGGGAGTACTACGAGCAGTACTTC.

This clonotype has only a few counts. The CDR3 loop reads CASSLAGDNQPQHF. The CDR3 DNA follows: TGTGCCAGCAGCTTAGCAGGGGACAATCAGCCCCAGCATTTT. The chain uses TRBV13 and TRBJ1-5, with TRBD1 as a possible D gene (6 bases). V was clipped by 1 base and J by 3 bases, with 7 bases between them. The germline V gene encodes CDR1 PRHDT and CDR2 FYEKMQ (reference sequence). CDR3 length: 14 residues.

This clonotype was seen only a few times. The rearrangement uses TRBV7-9 and TRBJ2-3; D is unclear. Trimming cost V 1 base and J 2 bases, with 13 bases left between them. Germline-derived CDR1 and CDR2 are SEHNR and FQNEAQ (reference sequence). The CDR3 sequence is 16 residues long. The CDR3 coding sequence is TGTGCCAGCAGCTTAGAATCCCGGATTCTCACAGATACGCAGTATTTT. Residues: CASSLESRILTDTQYF. Full variable domain (outside the CDR3, taken from reference TRBV7-9 and TRBJ2-3): DTGVSQNPRHKITKRGQNVTFRCDPISEHNRLYWYRQTLGQGPEFLTYFQNEAQLEKSRLLSDRFSAERPKGSFSTLEIQRTEQGDSAMYLCASSLESRILTDTQYFGPGTRLTVL.

This chain links TRBV14 with TRBJ2-1, with 15 bases identical to TRBD2. Germline loops: CDR1 SGHDN, CDR2 FVKESK. The CDR3 consists of 16 residues. Germline trimming cut 4 bases from V and 9 bases from J; bases unmatched to any gene: 7. The CDR3 here is CASSLRWTSGRAEQFF. DNA of the CDR3: TGTGCCAGCAGCCTGAGATGGACTAGCGGGAGGGCTGAGCAGTTCTTC.

The V and J genes are TRBV10-3 and TRBJ2-3; 10 nucleotides line up with TRBD2. CDR3 length: 16 amino acids. Germline V gives CDR1 ENHRY, CDR2 SYGVKD. Germline trimming cut 0 bases from V and 5 bases from J; bases unmatched to any gene: 5. The CDR3 spells CAISESSGGPGDTQYF. The CDR3, as DNA: TGTGCCATCAGTGAGTCTAGCGGGGGGCCAGGAGATACGCAGTATTTT.

This clonotype was detected only a few times. The rearrangement uses TRBV12-3 or TRBV12-4 and TRBJ1-1; no firm D call. V was pared by 6 bases and J by 4 bases, with 15 bases between. The CDR3 is made up of 14 amino acids. The CDR3 reads CASSFGISATEAFF. CDR3 bases: TGTGCCAGCAGCTTCGGGATCTCAGCCACTGAAGCTTTCTTT.